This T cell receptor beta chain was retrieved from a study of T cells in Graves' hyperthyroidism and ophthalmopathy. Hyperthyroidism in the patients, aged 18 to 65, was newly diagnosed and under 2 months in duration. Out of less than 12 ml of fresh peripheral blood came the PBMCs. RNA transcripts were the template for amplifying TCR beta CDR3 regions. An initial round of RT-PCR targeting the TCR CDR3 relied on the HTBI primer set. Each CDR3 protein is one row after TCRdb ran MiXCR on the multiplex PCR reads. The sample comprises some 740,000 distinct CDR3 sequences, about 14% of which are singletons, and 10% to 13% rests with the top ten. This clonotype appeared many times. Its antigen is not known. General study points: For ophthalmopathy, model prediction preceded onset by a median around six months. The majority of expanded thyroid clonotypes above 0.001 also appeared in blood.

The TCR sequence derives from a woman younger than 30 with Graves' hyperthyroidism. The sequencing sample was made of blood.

The DNA for the CDR3 is TGTGCCAGCAGCCTGGGGCAGGCCAAGTCACCCCTCCACTTT. Its translation: CASSLGQAKSPLHF. The chain uses TRBV3-1 and TRBJ1-6; weak D call: TRBD1 (5 bases). Trimming took 4 bases from V and 10 from J, leaving 14 bases between them. CDR3 size: 14 residues. CDR1 is LGHDT and CDR2 is YNNKEL in the germline V gene (reference sequence).